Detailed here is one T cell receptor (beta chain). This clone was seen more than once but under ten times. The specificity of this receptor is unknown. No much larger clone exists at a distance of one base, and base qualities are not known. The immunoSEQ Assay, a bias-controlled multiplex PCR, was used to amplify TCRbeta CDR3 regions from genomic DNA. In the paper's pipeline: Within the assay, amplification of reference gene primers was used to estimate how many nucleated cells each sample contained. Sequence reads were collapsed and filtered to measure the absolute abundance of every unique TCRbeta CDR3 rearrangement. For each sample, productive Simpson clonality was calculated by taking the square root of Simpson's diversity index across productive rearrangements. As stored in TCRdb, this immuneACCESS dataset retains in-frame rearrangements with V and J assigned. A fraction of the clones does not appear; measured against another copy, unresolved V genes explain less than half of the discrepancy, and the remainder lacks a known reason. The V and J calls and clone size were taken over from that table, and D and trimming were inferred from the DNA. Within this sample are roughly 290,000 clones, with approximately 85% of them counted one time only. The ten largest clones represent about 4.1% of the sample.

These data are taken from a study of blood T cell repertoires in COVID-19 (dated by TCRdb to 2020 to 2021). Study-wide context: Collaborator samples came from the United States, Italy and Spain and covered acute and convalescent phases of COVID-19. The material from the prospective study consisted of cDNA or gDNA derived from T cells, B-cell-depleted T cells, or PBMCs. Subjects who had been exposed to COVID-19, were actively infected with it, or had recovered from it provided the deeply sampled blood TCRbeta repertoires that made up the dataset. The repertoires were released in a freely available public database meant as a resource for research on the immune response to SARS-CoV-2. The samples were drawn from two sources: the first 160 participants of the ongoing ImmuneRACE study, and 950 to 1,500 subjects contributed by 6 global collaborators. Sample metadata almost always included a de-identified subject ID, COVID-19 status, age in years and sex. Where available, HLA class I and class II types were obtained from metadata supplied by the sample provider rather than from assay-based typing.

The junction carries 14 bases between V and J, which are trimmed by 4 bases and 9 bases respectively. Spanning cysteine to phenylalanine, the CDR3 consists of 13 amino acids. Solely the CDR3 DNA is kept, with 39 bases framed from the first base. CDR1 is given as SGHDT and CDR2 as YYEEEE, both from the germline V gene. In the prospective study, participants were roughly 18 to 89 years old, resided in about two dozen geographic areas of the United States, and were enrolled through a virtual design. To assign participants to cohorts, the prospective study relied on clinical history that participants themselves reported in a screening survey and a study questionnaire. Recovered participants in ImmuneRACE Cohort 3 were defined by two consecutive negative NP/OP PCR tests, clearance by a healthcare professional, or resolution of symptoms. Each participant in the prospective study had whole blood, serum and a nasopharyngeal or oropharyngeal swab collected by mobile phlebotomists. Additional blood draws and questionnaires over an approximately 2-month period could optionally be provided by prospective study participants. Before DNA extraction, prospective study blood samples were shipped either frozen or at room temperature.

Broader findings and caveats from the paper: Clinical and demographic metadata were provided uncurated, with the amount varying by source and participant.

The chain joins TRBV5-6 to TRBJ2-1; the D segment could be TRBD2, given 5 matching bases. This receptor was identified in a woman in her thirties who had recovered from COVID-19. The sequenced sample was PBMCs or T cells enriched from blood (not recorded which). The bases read TGTGCCAGCAGCGACTACTCTTTGGTTGAGCAGTTCTTC. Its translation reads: CASSDYSLVEQFF. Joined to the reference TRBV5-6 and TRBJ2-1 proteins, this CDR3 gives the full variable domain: DAGVTQSPTHLIKTRGQQVTLRCSPKSGHDTVSWYQQALGQGPQFIFQYYEEEERQRGNFPDRFSGHQFPNYSSELNVNALLLGDSALYLCASSDYSLVEQFFGPGTRLTVL.